The 6 T cell receptor beta chains listed next were all sequenced from one sample in a study of blood T cell repertoires in COVID-19. Produced via immunoSEQ multiplex PCR; TCRdb's table is partial and in-frame only. The top ten clones hold about 9.1% of a sample with 150,000 to 200,000 clones, approximately 85% of them seen once. The source material was peripheral blood. The receptor set was obtained from a woman of 80 years or more with acute or convalescent COVID-19.

V usage is TRBV2 and J usage is TRBJ2-7; D remains ambiguous. Germline V CDR1 and CDR2: SNHLY, FYNNEI. This CDR3 spans 12 amino acids. The ends were cut back, 5 bases at V and 2 bases at J, with 7 bases in the middle. CDR3 region: CASSPDTYEQYF. CDR3 sequence (DNA): TGTGCCAGCAGTCCAGACACCTACGAGCAGTACTTC.

This clone has only a few counts. This chain joins TRBV24-1 and TRBJ1-1, with D hard to call. CDR3 size: 16 residues. The germline gives CDR1 KGHDR, CDR2 SFDVKD. The ends were cut back, 4 bases at V and 4 bases at J, with 18 bases in the middle. The CDR3 is CATSEEALPAGTEAFF. The CDR3 nucleotides read TGTGCCACCAGTGAGGAGGCACTCCCGGCGGGCACTGAAGCTTTCTTT.

The J gene is TRBJ1-2, the V gene TRBV2, with TRBD1 matching 8 bases. Trimming at V came to 7 bases and at J to 4 bases, leaving 11 bases not matched to a gene. The CDR3 has 15 residues. Germline V lookup: CDR1 SNHLY, CDR2 FYNNEI. CDR3 in DNA: TGTGCCAGCACCCTACTTCAGGGGGCGCGCTATGGCTACACCTTC. Protein sequence: CASTLLQGARYGYTF.

The chain carries TRBV6-5 and TRBJ2-7; unclear D gene. This CDR3 is 12 amino acids long. Germline-derived CDR1 and CDR2 are MNHEY and SVGAGI. V was cut by 7 bases and J by 4 bases, with 11 bases left in between. CDR3 sequence: CASTLARYEQYF. CDR3 bases: TGTGCCAGCACCTTGGCGCGGTACGAGCAGTACTTC.

V and J are TRBV7-2 and TRBJ1-3; 8 bases line up with TRBD1. This CDR3 has 17 residues. Germline V gene sequence: CDR1 SGHTA, CDR2 FQGNSA. V trimming: 2 bases; J trimming: 4 bases; junction bases outside the gene matches: 10. The CDR3 DNA sequence: TGTGCCAGCAGCTTACGCATAGACAGGGGAGAGGGAAACACCATATATTTT. Protein sequence: CASSLRIDRGEGNTIYF.

The chain carries TRBV29-1 and TRBJ1-1; no clear D. CDR3 size: 13 residues. The germline CDR1 and CDR2 sequences are SQVTM and ANQGSEA. V lost 6 bases and J lost 0, with 11 bases in between. The CDR3 DNA reads TGCAGCGTACGTAAGGAGTTGAACACTGAAGCTTTCTTT. Its protein is CSVRKELNTEAFF.